These T cell receptor beta chains were read from a single sample in a study of blood T cell repertoires in COVID-19. The assay was immunoSEQ multiplex PCR, and TCRdb's table has in-frame clones only and misses some. The data contain some 120,000 clones, 84% of them seen just once; the ten biggest clones take up under 15%. The sample comprised peripheral blood. The source is a woman in her 30s who had recovered from COVID-19. Both conserved end residues are part of each CDR3. D genes are given only for firm matches. The size field is filled for only some rows; it gives once, few, many or a size class.

v_call	d_call	j_call	clone_size	cdr3_nt	cdr3_aa
TRBV19	TRBD2	TRBJ2-5	.	TGTGCCAGTAGTCCTAATAGCGGGGGCAAAGAGACCCAGTACTTC	CASSPNSGGKETQYF
TRBV6-4	TRBD1	TRBJ1-1	.	TGTGCCAGCAGTGCCTCGTTTAGGCAGGGGGGTTTGAACACTGAAGCTTTCTTT	CASSASFRQGGLNTEAFF
TRBV4-1	TRBD1	TRBJ2-4	.	TGCGCCAGCAGCCGCGGACAGGCTCGAAGCCTAGCCAAAAACATTCAGTACTTC	CASSRGQARSLAKNIQYF
TRBV3-1/TRBV3-2	TRBD1	TRBJ1-4	.	TGTGCCAGCAGCCAGGACAGGGGGGCGGTGTTTTTT	CASSQDRGAVFF
TRBV5-5	.	TRBJ1-1	.	TGTGCCAGCAGCCCGGGATGGTTTGAAGCTTTCTTT	CASSPGWFEAFF
TRBV28	TRBD1	TRBJ1-6	.	TGTGCCAGCAGGGGGGACAGGCCGAATTCACCCCTCCACTTT	CASRGDRPNSPLHF
TRBV3-1/TRBV3-2	TRBD1	TRBJ1-3	.	TGTGCCAGCAGCTCAAGGGACAGGGGTTTAGCTGGAAACACCATATATTTT	CASSSRDRGLAGNTIYF
TRBV14	TRBD2	TRBJ2-5	once	TGTGCCAGCAGCCAGCTAGCGGGAGGGCCGTGGGAGACCCAGTACTTC	CASSQLAGGPWETQYF
TRBV4-1	TRBD2	TRBJ2-5	.	TGCGCCAGCAGCCAAACCAGCGGGGATCAAGAGACCCAGTACTTC	CASSQTSGDQETQYF
TRBV7-3	.	TRBJ1-5	few	TGTGCCAGCAGCCCGAACAGGGTCTCGCGGCAGCCCCAGCATTTT	CASSPNRVSRQPQHF
TRBV29-1	.	TRBJ1-4	.	TGCAGCGTTGTGGAGGACAGCAGAAATGAAAAACTGTTTTTT	CSVVEDSRNEKLFF
TRBV2	.	TRBJ2-7	.	TGTGCCAGCAGTCCCGGCCGGGACACATCCTACGAGCAGTACTTC	CASSPGRDTSYEQYF
TRBV29-1	.	TRBJ1-1	.	TGCAGCGTTGATCGGCAGGGAGGAGCTTTCTTT	CSVDRQGGAFF